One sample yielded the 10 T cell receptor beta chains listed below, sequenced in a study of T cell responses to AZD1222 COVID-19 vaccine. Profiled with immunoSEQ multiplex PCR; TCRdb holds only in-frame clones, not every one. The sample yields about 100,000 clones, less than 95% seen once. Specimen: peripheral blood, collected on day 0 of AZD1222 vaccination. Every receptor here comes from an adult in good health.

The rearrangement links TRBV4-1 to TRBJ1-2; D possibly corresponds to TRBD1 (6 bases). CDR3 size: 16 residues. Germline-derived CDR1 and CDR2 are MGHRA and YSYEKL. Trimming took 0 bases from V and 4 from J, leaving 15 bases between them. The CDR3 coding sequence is TGCGCCAGCAGCCAAGATTACGGGGGGCCGGCCTATGGCTACACCTTC. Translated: CASSQDYGGPAYGYTF.

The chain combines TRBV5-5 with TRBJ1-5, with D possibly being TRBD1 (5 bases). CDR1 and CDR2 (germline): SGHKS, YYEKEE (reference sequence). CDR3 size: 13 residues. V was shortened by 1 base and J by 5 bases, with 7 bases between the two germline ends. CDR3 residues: CASSLSGDQPQHF. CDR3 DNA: TGTGCCAGCAGCTTGTCGGGGGATCAGCCCCAGCATTTT.

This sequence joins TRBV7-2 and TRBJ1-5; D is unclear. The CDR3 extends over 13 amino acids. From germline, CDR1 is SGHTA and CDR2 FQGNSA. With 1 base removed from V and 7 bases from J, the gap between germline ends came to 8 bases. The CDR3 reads CASSLESGQPQHF. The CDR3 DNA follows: TGTGCCAGCAGCTTAGAAAGCGGACAGCCCCAGCATTTT.

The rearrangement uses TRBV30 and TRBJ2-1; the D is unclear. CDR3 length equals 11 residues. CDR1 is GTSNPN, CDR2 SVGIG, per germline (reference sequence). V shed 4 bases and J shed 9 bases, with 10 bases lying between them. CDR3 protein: CAWTRSGEQFF. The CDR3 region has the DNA TGTGCCTGGACCCGGAGTGGTGAGCAGTTCTTC.

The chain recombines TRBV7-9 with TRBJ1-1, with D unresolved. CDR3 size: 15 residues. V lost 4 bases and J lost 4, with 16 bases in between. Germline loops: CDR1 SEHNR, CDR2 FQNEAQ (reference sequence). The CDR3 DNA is TGTGCCAGCAGCTCCGAATCACCAGGCCCCACTGAAGCTTTCTTT. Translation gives CASSSESPGPTEAFF.

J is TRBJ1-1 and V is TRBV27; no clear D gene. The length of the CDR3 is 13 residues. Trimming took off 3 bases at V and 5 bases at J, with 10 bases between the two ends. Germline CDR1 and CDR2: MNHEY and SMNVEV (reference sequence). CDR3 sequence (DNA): TGTGCCAGCAGTTTGAATTCAGCGACTGAAGCTTTCTTT. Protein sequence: CASSLNSATEAFF.

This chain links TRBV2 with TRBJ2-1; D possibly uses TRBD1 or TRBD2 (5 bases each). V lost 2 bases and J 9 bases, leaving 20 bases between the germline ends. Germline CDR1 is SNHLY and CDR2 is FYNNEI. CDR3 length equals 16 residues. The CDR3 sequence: CASSELEDNQGGEQFF. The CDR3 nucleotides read TGTGCCAGCAGTGAATTGGAGGACAACCAGGGCGGTGAGCAGTTCTTC.

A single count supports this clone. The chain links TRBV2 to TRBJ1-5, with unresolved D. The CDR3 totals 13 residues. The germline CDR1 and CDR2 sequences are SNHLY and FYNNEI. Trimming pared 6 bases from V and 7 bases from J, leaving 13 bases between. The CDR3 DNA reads TGTGCCAGCAGACGGGCCGGAGACCAGCCCCAGCATTTT. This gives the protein CASRRAGDQPQHF.

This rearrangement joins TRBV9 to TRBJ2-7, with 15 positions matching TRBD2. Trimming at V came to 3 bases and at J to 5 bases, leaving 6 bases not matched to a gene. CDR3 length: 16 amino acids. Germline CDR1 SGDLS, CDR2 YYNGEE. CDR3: CASSAGTSGGNHEQYF. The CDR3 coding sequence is TGTGCCAGCAGCGCTGGGACTAGCGGGGGGAACCACGAGCAGTACTTC.

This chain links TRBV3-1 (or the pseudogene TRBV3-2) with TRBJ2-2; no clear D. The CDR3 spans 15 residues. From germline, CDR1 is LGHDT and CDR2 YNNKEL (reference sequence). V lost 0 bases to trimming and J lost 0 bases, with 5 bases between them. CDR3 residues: CASSQENANTGELFF. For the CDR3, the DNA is TGTGCCAGCAGCCAAGAAAACGCGAACACCGGGGAGCTGTTTTTT.